Here is one T cell receptor (beta chain) with its context. Its specificity is unknown. Both 60 Vbeta primers and 13 Jbeta primers went into the PCR. Measured with immunoSEQ multiplex PCR; TCRdb has only the in-frame clones, and not every one. The table lists approximately 140,000 clones, roughly 80% of them singletons. This sample is part of a study of cytomegalovirus exposure and HLA in healthy donors. Across the study: In an earlier analysis, some 110 million unique TCR beta sequences were found from some 200 million T cells. Genotyping showed roughly 76% of hundreds of donors falling in the Caucasian-associated ancestry cluster.

Study findings and constraints: Researchers reported in a later analysis that a missense DCLRE1C variant was tied to TCR beta V- and J-gene trimming. Per a prior analysis, the majority of TCR beta V segments were productive roughly 90% or roughly 30% of the time.

Per the germline V gene, CDR1 is MNHNS and CDR2 is SASEGT. The germline V and J ends were trimmed by 1 base and 12 bases, with 16 bases remaining between them. The CDR3 has 14 amino acids. The chain recombines TRBV6-1 with TRBJ2-1, with D possibly being TRBD2 (5 bases). This sequence was found in a woman aged 55-69 years in good health and CMV-seronegative. The sequencing input was PBMCs. The CDR3 DNA reads as TGTGCCAGCAGTGAAGGTGGGAGCAGAGGAGGGCAGTTCTTC. It is translated as CASSEGGSRGGQFF.